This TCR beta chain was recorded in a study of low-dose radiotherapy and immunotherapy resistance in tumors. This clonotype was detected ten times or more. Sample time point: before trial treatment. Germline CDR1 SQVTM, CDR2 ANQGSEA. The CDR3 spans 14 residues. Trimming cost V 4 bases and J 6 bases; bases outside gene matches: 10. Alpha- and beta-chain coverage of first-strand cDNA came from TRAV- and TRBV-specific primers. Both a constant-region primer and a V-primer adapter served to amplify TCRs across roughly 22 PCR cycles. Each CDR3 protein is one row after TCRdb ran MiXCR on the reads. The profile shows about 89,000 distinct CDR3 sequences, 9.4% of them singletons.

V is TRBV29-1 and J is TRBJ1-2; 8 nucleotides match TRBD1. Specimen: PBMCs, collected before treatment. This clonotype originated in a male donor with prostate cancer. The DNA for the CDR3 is TGCAGCGTTGTGCGGCAGGGGGCGGAAAATGGCTACACCTTC. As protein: CSVVRQGAENGYTF.